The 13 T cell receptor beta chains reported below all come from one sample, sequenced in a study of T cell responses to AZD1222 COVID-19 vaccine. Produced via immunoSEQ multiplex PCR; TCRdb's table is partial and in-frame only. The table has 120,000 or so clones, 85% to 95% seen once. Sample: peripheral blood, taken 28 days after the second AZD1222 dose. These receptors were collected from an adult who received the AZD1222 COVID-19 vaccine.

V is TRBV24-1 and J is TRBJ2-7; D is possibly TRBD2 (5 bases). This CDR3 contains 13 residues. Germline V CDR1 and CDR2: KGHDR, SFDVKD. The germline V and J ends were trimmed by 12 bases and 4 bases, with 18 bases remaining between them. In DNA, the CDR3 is TGTGCCTCGACCGGTCCTTGGACTTACGAGCAGTACTTC. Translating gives CASTGPWTYEQYF.

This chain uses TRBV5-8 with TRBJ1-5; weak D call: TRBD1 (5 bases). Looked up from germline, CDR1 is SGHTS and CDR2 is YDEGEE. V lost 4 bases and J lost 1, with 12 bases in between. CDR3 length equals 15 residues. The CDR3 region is CASSPEEGSNQPQHF. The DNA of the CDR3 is TGTGCCAGCAGCCCGGAGGAGGGGAGCAATCAGCCCCAGCATTTT.

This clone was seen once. CDR3 amino acids: CASSPTNEVGAGGQPQHF. For the CDR3, the DNA is TGTGCCAGCTCACCAACCAATGAAGTTGGGGCCGGGGGTCAGCCCCAGCATTTT. The chain uses TRBV18 and TRBJ1-5; D is perhaps TRBD1 (5 bases). CDR3 length equals 18 residues. V shed 2 bases and J shed 6 bases, with 23 bases lying between them. CDR1 and CDR2 from the germline V gene are KGHSH and LQKENI.

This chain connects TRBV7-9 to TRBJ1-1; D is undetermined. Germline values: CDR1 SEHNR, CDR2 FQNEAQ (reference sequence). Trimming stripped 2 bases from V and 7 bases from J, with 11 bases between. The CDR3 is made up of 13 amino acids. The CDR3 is CASSLFYQFEAFF. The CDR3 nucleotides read TGTGCCAGCAGCTTATTTTACCAGTTTGAAGCTTTCTTT.

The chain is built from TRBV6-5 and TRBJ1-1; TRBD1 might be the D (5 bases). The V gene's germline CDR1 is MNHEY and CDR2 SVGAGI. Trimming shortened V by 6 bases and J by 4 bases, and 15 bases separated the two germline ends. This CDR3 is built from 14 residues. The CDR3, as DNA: TGTGCCAGCAGGGGGGTTGGGGTATTCACTGAAGCTTTCTTT. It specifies CASRGVGVFTEAFF.

The CDR3 is CASSQIGTELSEQFF. DNA of the CDR3: TGTGCCAGCAGCCAAATCGGGACAGAGCTGAGTGAGCAGTTCTTC. The chain has TRBV6-6 and TRBJ2-1; the match to TRBD1 covers 7 bases. J lost 9 bases, V lost 6 bases, and 14 bases had no gene match. This CDR3 contains 15 residues. The V gene's germline CDR1 is MNHNY and CDR2 SVGAGI (reference sequence).

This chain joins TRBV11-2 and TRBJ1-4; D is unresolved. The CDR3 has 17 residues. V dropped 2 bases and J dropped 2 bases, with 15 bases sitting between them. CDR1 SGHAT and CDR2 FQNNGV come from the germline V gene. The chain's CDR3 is CASSLYGGIRTNEKLFF. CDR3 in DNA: TGTGCCAGCAGCTTATACGGCGGGATCCGGACTAATGAAAAACTGTTTTTT. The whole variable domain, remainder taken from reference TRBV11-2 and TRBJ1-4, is EAGVAQSPRYKIIEKRQSVAFWCNPISGHATLYWYQQILGQGPKLLIQFQNNGVVDDSQLPKDRFSAERLKGVDSTLKIQPAKLEDSAVYLCASSLYGGIRTNEKLFFGSGTQLSVL.

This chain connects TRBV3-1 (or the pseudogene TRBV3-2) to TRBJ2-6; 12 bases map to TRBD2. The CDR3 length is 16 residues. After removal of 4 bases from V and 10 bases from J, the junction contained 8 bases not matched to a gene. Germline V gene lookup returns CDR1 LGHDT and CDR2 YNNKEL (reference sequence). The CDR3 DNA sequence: TGTGCCAGCAGCCCGAGGCTAGCGGGAGGGCCGAACGTCCTGACTTTC. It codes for CASSPRLAGGPNVLTF.

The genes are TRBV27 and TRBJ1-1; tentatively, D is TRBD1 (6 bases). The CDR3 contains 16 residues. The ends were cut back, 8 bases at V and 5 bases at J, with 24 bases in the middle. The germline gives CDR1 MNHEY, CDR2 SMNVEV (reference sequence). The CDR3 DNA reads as TGTGCCAGCCGCGGGTGGATTACAGGGTTAGTAACTGAAGCTTTCTTT. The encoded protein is CASRGWITGLVTEAFF.

In nucleotides, the CDR3 is TGCGCCAGCAGCCCGCCGGGGTCTTCAACTAATGAAAAACTGTTTTTT. It yields the protein CASSPPGSSTNEKLFF. The J gene is TRBJ1-4, the V gene TRBV4-1; D is ambiguous. The ends were cut back, 4 bases at V and 0 bases at J, with 12 bases in the middle. Germline loops: CDR1 MGHRA, CDR2 YSYEKL. CDR3 length: 16 residues.

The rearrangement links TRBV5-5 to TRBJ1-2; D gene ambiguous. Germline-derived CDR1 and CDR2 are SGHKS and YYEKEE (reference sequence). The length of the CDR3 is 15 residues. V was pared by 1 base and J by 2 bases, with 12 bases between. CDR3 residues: CASSLSGYSNYGYTF. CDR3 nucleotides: TGTGCCAGCAGCTTGTCGGGGTATTCAAACTATGGCTACACCTTC.

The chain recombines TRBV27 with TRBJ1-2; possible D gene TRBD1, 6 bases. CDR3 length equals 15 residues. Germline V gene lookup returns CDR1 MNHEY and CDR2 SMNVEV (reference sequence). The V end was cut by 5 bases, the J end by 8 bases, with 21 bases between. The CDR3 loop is CASSKGGQPDRGYTF. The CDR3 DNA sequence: TGTGCCAGCAGTAAGGGGGGGCAGCCTGACCGAGGCTACACCTTC.

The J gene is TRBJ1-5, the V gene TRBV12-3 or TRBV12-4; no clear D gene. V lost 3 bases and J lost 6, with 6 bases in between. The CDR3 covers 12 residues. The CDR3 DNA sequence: TGTGCCAGCAGTTTCTTCGGTCAGCCCCAGCATTTT. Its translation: CASSFFGQPQHF.